The clone carrying this T cell receptor (beta chain) was counted at least ten times. Its antigen remains unknown. Germline V lookup: CDR1 MNHNS, CDR2 SASEGT. V lost 4 bases and J lost 5, with 12 bases in between. This CDR3 has 14 residues. These data belong to a study of CD8 T cells in ankylosing spondylitis. Each TCR beta library was made by quantitative 5'-RACE that incorporated molecular barcodes. From the 5' RACE reads, TCRdb called clonotypes with MiXCR, one entry per CDR3 protein. Altogether around 440,000 distinct CDR3 sequences are present, roughly a sixth being singletons, with the ten largest covering approximately 1%. Points from the study as a whole: Enrichment of disease-linked clones was reportedly significant in matched ankylosing spondylitis synovial fluid. Blood of patients with ankylosing spondylitis appeared to be characterized by a TCR beta motif of several highly homologous variants. A subset of motif variants has previously been described in the synovial fluid and blood of reactive arthritis. Disease-linked clones were found to be CD8+ and relatively rare in peripheral blood.

This sequence joins TRBV6-1 and TRBJ2-1; D remains unclear. This TCR came from a male donor with ankylosing spondylitis. Sequenced input: blood, either unsorted or a sorted T cell fraction (not recorded which). This chain's CDR3 is CASSVLISDNEQFF. In nucleotides, the CDR3 is TGTGCCAGCAGTGTTTTGATCTCGGACAATGAGCAGTTCTTC.